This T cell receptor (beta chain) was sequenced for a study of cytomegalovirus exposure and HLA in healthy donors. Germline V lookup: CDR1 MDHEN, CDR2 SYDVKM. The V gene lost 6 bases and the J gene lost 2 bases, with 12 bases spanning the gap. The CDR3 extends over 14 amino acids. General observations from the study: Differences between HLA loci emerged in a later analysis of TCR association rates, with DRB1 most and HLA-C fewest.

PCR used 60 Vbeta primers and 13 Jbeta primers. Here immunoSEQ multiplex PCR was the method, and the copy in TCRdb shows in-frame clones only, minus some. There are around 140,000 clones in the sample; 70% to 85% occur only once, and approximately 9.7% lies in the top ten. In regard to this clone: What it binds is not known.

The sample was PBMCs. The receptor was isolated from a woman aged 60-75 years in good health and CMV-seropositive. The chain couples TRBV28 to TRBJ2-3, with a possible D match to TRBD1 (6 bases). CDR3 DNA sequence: TGTGCCAGCAGCCTAGGGGACACCACAGATACGCAGTATTTT. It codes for CASSLGDTTDTQYF. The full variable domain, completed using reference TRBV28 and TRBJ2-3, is DVKVTQSSRYLVKRTGEKVFLECVQDMDHENMFWYRQDPGLGLRLIYFSYDVKMKEKGDIPEGYSVSREKKERFSLILESASTNQTSMYLCASSLGDTTDTQYFGPGTRLTVL.